A selection of T cell receptor beta chains follows, all from one sample in a study of blood T cell repertoires in COVID-19. Data came from immunoSEQ multiplex PCR; TCRdb stores just in-frame clones and leaves some out. Among 80,000 to 100,000 clones, 70% to 90% were seen once, and the ten largest hold 15% to 20%. Material: peripheral blood. The receptors were sampled from a woman older than 75 with acute or convalescent COVID-19. The CDR3 runs from the conserved cysteine through the conserved F or W. A D gene is named only where the DNA matches it firmly.

D gene	V gene	CDR3 protein
-	TRBV28	CASSFAGRPQHF
TRBD2	TRBV11-3	CASSRLAGGSNEQFF
-	TRBV9	CASSPLGDLRSYEQYF
-	TRBV4-1	CASSQERRGNYEQYF
-	TRBV18	CASSPPHRPSGANVLTF
TRBD1	TRBV19	CASRAGGSYEQYF
-	TRBV11-2	CASSYFPNTEAFF
-	TRBV11-2	CASSLDPVTSSYEQYF
TRBD1	TRBV9	CASSVGPGQGTYEQYF
TRBD1	TRBV5-6	CASSTGAAHYGYTF
-	TRBV2	CASSEMRAANQPQHF
-	TRBV5-1	CASSVDRQNTEAFF
-	TRBV11-1	CASSTGIPYEQYF
-	TRBV18	CASSPGQNTEAFF
-	TRBV12-3/TRBV12-4	CASRLDSYNEQFF
TRBD2	TRBV2	CASSGPGRGGAGGSYEQYF
TRBD2	TRBV5-1	CASSLGLAGGSYEQYF
TRBD2	TRBV11-2	CASSPWAGGLSGELFF
TRBD2	TRBV7-6	CASSRGRGDEQFF
TRBD1	TRBV7-9	CASSLTGFCTF
-	TRBV2	CASSWFQGSGEKLFF
-	TRBV11-3	CASSRQETQYF
TRBD1	TRBV10-1	CANLRTGRTEAFF
TRBD1	TRBV7-2	CASSIRGSLGTEAFF
-	TRBV5-8	CASTPLTRGRTEAFF
-	TRBV19	CASSIGQNAPGGYTF
TRBD2	TRBV6-1	CASSDIAGDETQYF
-	TRBV5-4	CASSLAGMGANEQFF
-	TRBV2	CASDRTETYEQYF
TRBD2	TRBV10-3	CAISESRLAASTDTQYF
TRBD2	TRBV11-2	CASSLALAGAYEQYF
TRBD1	TRBV6-1	CASRLTGGVSGYTF
-	TRBV6-5	CASSYRQASYEQYF
TRBD2	TRBV9	CASSPGLAGTGELFF
-	TRBV7-8	CASSPIGVEAFF
-	TRBV2	CASSEGEGVYGYTF